These 30 T cell receptor beta chains came from one sample sequenced in a study of blood T cell repertoires in COVID-19. TCRdb's copy holds only in-frame clones and misses some; the assay was immunoSEQ multiplex PCR. The sample gives fewer than 200,000 clones, approximately 85% of which show up once; roughly 1.2% is in the top ten. Sequencing used peripheral blood. All receptors derive from a man aged 60 to 69 who had recovered from COVID-19.

This rearrangement joins TRBV12-3 or TRBV12-4 to TRBJ2-3, with D uncertain. This CDR3 has 11 amino acids. V shed 3 bases and J shed 8 bases, with 6 bases lying between them. CDR3 sequence: CASSLYPTQYF. Written as DNA, the CDR3 is TGTGCCAGCAGTTTGTATCCTACGCAGTATTTT.

The rearrangement links TRBV5-1 to TRBJ1-2; the D is unclear. V was shortened by 4 bases and J by 0 bases, with 10 bases between the two germline ends. From germline, CDR1 is SGHRS and CDR2 YFSETQ. The CDR3 is 14 amino acids. In DNA, the CDR3 is TGCGCCAGCAGCCCCGCGGAGCCTAACTATGGCTACACCTTC. Its protein is CASSPAEPNYGYTF.

The table lists this clone with a few counts. This sequence joins TRBV6-4 and TRBJ2-2, with D tentatively TRBD1 (5 bases). Germline lookup yields CDR1 MRHNA and CDR2 SNTAGT. The V end lost 6 bases, the J end lost 1 base, and 9 bases lay between the germline ends. The CDR3 is 14 residues long. The CDR3 DNA sequence: TGTGCCAGCAGAGAAGACAGGAACACCGGGGAGCTGTTTTTT. Translating gives CASREDRNTGELFF.

This clone showed up just once. The chain uses TRBV24-1 and TRBJ2-7, with 10 bases lining up with TRBD1. The CDR3 is made up of 15 amino acids. V dropped 6 bases and J dropped 5; count of bases not matched to a gene: 9. Germline V lookup: CDR1 KGHDR, CDR2 SFDVKD. CDR3 loop: CATSLSGQGVHEQYF. DNA of the CDR3: TGTGCCACCAGTCTGAGCGGACAGGGGGTACACGAGCAGTACTTC.

The chain uses TRBV30 and TRBJ2-7; 7 bases are shared with TRBD1. Trimming cost V 3 bases and J 1 base; bases outside gene matches: 6. The length of the CDR3 is 14 residues. The germline V gene encodes CDR1 GTSNPN and CDR2 SVGIG (reference sequence). The CDR3 DNA is TGTGCCTGGAGAGGGACAGAGACGTCCTACGAGCAGTACTTC. Translation: CAWRGTETSYEQYF. The full variable domain, in which reference TRBV30 and TRBJ2-7 provide the parts outside the CDR3, is SQTIHQWPATLVQPVGSPLSLECTVEGTSNPNLYWYRQAAGRGLQLLFYSVGIGQISSEVPQNLSASRPQDRQFILSSKKLLLSDSGFYLCAWRGTETSYEQYFGPGTRLTVT.

The chain is built from TRBV6-4 and TRBJ2-3; D might be TRBD2 (5 bases). Germline loops: CDR1 MRHNA, CDR2 SNTAGT. V was clipped by 3 bases and J by 5 bases, with 9 bases between them. The CDR3 is 13 amino acids. The CDR3 loop is CASSEEVVDTQYF. CDR3 sequence (DNA): TGTGCCAGCAGTGAGGAGGTTGTAGATACGCAGTATTTT.

The CDR3 loop is CAWRRGGGLAGGSSYEQYF. The CDR3 nucleotides read TGTGCCTGGAGACGCGGCGGAGGGCTAGCGGGGGGGAGCTCCTACGAGCAGTACTTC. The chain is built from TRBV30 and TRBJ2-7; 12 bases map to TRBD2. CDR3 length: 19 amino acids. Germline V gene data show CDR1 as GTSNPN and CDR2 as SVGIG (reference sequence). The trim removed 3 bases at V and 0 bases at J, leaving 15 bases unmatched.

This clone showed up many times. The chain has TRBV9 and TRBJ2-4, with TRBD2 matching over 7 bases. The V gene end was trimmed by 6 bases and the J gene end by 9 bases; junction bases not matched to a gene: 9. CDR3 length: 13 amino acids. The germline CDR1 and CDR2 sequences are SGDLS and YYNGEE. CDR3 loop: CASNPRGGGIQYF. For the CDR3, the DNA is TGTGCCAGCAACCCAAGGGGCGGGGGCATTCAGTACTTC.

V is TRBV27 and J is TRBJ1-1, with D possibly matching TRBD1 (6 bases). V was cut by 6 bases and J by 4 bases, with 9 bases left in between. Germline-derived CDR1 and CDR2 are MNHEY and SMNVEV (reference sequence). CDR3 length: 12 residues. In DNA, the CDR3 is TGTGCCAGCAGCTCAGGGGCCACTGAAGCTTTCTTT. Its protein product is CASSSGATEAFF.

The chain couples TRBV2 to TRBJ1-1, with a weak D call TRBD1 (5 bases). The V end was cut by 4 bases, the J end by 3 bases, with 12 bases between. Germline assignment: CDR1 SNHLY and CDR2 FYNNEI. The CDR3 is 14 residues long. The CDR3 reads CASSGIGGHTEAFF. The CDR3 DNA follows: TGTGCCAGCAGTGGTATCGGGGGACACACTGAAGCTTTCTTT.

J is TRBJ1-3 and V is TRBV5-6, with a tentative D call TRBD1 (5 bases). The CDR3 extends over 16 amino acids. The V and J ends lost 1 base and 1 base respectively, with 12 bases between them. Germline V lookup: CDR1 SGHDT, CDR2 YYEEEE. The CDR3 sequence: CASSLYRRTSGNTIYF. CDR3 DNA sequence: TGTGCCAGCAGCTTGTACAGGCGAACTTCTGGAAACACCATATATTTT.

This sequence joins TRBV27 and TRBJ2-7; D may be TRBD1 (5 bases). The V end lost 3 bases, the J end lost 2 bases, and 11 bases lay between the germline ends. The CDR3 consists of 14 residues. CDR1 is MNHEY, CDR2 SMNVEV, per germline (reference sequence). Written as DNA, the CDR3 is TGTGCCAGCAGTTTCCAGGGTGGACCCTACGAGCAGTACTTC. Translation: CASSFQGGPYEQYF.

The chain links TRBV2 to TRBJ2-7, with TRBD1 matching over 9 bases. This CDR3 spans 11 amino acids. The V segment lost 11 bases and the J segment 4 bases; nucleotides outside the gene matches: 3. Germline CDR1 is SNHLY and CDR2 is FYNNEI. This chain's CDR3 is CAGGQGYEQYF. The CDR3 DNA reads TGTGCCGGAGGACAGGGGTACGAGCAGTACTTC.

This chain connects TRBV7-2 to TRBJ1-3, with D uncertain. CDR1 is SGHTA and CDR2 is FQGNSA in the germline V gene. The V end lost 3 bases, the J end lost 7 bases, and 13 bases lay between the germline ends. The CDR3 runs 14 residues. The CDR3 coding sequence is TGTGCCAGCAGCTTGACCGGCGGCCCCAACACCATATATTTT. Protein product: CASSLTGGPNTIYF.

This rearrangement joins TRBV5-1 to TRBJ2-7; 7 nucleotides align to TRBD1. After removal of 3 bases from V and 4 bases from J, the junction contained 10 bases not matched to a gene. The germline V gene encodes CDR1 SGHRS and CDR2 YFSETQ. The CDR3 runs 15 residues. The CDR3 DNA sequence: TGCGCCAGCAGCTACAGGGGCCTAATCTCATACGAGCAGTACTTC. Translation: CASSYRGLISYEQYF. The complete variable domain, with remaining parts taken from reference TRBV5-1 and TRBJ2-7, reads KAGVTQTPRYLIKTRGQQVTLSCSPISGHRSVSWYQQTPGQGLQFLFEYFSETQRNKGNFPGRFSGRQFSNSRSEMNVSTLELGDSALYLCASSYRGLISYEQYFGPGTRLTVT.

J is TRBJ1-2 and V is TRBV19; D is perhaps TRBD1 (5 bases). V lost 7 bases, J lost 6 bases, and 12 bases lay in between. The germline gives CDR1 LNHDA, CDR2 SQIVND (reference sequence). The CDR3 length is 12 residues. As DNA, the CDR3 is TGTGCCAGTAAGGGGCAGGGTGATGGCTACACCTTC. This encodes CASKGQGDGYTF.

This chain links TRBV25-1 with TRBJ1-1; possibly TRBD1 for D (5 bases). Between the trimmed V and J ends, which lost 6 bases and 5 bases, there was a span of 10 bases. Germline lookup yields CDR1 MGHDK and CDR2 SYGVNS. The CDR3 is made up of 12 amino acids. The CDR3 bases are TGTGCCAGCAGAGACAGCCGAACTGAAGCTTTCTTT. Translation: CASRDSRTEAFF.

This clone was recorded only once. The gene calls are TRBV11-2 and TRBJ2-3; 7 positions match TRBD2. The germline V gene encodes CDR1 SGHAT and CDR2 FQNNGV. With 4 bases clipped from V and 1 base from J, the junction kept 5 bases outside the gene matches. The CDR3 spans 15 residues. In DNA form, the CDR3 reads TGTGCCAGCAGCTCATTTACTAGCGGCACAGATACGCAGTATTTT. Amino acids: CASSSFTSGTDTQYF.

This chain uses TRBV25-1 with TRBJ2-5; D perhaps matches TRBD2 (5 bases). Germline CDR1 reads MGHDK; CDR2 reads SYGVNS. The CDR3 has 13 amino acids. V was clipped by 7 bases and J by 4 bases, with 13 bases between them. The CDR3 region is CASKPGFGETQYF. The CDR3 DNA reads TGTGCCAGCAAGCCGGGGTTCGGAGAGACCCAGTACTTC.

The rearrangement joins TRBV3-1 (or the pseudogene TRBV3-2) to TRBJ2-7, with D hard to call. The CDR3 loop spans 14 amino acids. The germline CDR1 and CDR2 sequences are LGHDT and YNNKEL (reference sequence). V was trimmed by 2 bases and J by 1 base, leaving 9 bases between them. The CDR3 reads CASSQSWLSYEQYF. CDR3 bases: TGTGCCAGCAGCCAATCTTGGCTTTCCTACGAGCAGTACTTC.

The chain uses TRBV9 and TRBJ1-1, with D possibly TRBD1 on 5 matching bases. CDR3 length: 16 amino acids. The V and J ends lost 0 bases and 5 bases respectively, with 17 bases between them. CDR1 is SGDLS, CDR2 YYNGEE, per germline. This CDR3 is CASSVGGRQGGTEAFF. The CDR3, as DNA: TGTGCCAGCAGCGTAGGGGGGAGGCAGGGCGGGACTGAAGCTTTCTTT.

This chain uses TRBV3-1 (or the pseudogene TRBV3-2) with TRBJ1-2; D not resolved. CDR3 length: 18 residues. Germline V CDR1 and CDR2: LGHDT, YNNKEL (reference sequence). Trimming shortened V by 1 base and J by 4 bases, and 22 bases separated the two germline ends. CDR3: CASSQASTRLYRLYGYTF. Here the CDR3 DNA reads TGTGCCAGCAGCCAAGCCTCCACTAGGCTATACCGGCTCTATGGCTACACCTTC.

J is TRBJ2-7 and V is TRBV18, with D unclear. The CDR3 runs 14 residues. The germline V gene encodes CDR1 KGHSH and CDR2 LQKENI. Trimming pared 2 bases from V and 1 base from J, leaving 9 bases between. CDR3 bases: TGTGCCAGCTCACCAGGGCAGCCATCCTACGAGCAGTACTTC. As protein: CASSPGQPSYEQYF.

The gene calls are TRBV7-2 and TRBJ2-5; TRBD2 matches 7 bases. The CDR3 runs to 14 residues. CDR1 is SGHTA and CDR2 is FQGNSA in the germline V gene. Trimming at V came to 6 bases and at J to 4 bases, leaving 8 bases not matched to a gene. This CDR3 is CASRPPGGSETQYF. CDR3 nucleotides: TGTGCCAGCAGGCCCCCGGGGGGATCAGAGACCCAGTACTTC. The entire variable domain, with the rest obtained from reference TRBV7-2 and TRBJ2-5, is as follows: GAGVSQSPSNKVTEKGKDVELRCDPISGHTALYWYRQSLGQGLEFLIYFQGNSAPDKSGLPSDRFSAERTGGSVSTLTIQRTQQEDSAVYLCASRPPGGSETQYFGPGTRLLVL.

This rearrangement joins TRBV7-9 to TRBJ1-1; perhaps TRBD1 as D (5 bases). Germline CDR1 is SEHNR and CDR2 is FQNEAQ (reference sequence). The CDR3 spans 14 residues. Trimming pared 8 bases from V and 0 bases from J, leaving 13 bases between. In nucleotides, the CDR3 is TGTGCCAGCGGACCTACAGGAATGAACACTGAAGCTTTCTTT. Translated, it gives CASGPTGMNTEAFF.

The rearrangement uses TRBV6-5 and TRBJ2-5; 10 bases align to TRBD2. The junction had 8 bases not matched to a gene; V was cut back by 2 bases and J by 5 bases. Germline assignment: CDR1 MNHEY and CDR2 SVGAGI. This CDR3 has 16 residues. The CDR3 DNA reads as TGTGCCAGCAGTTACCGCCAGCGGGGGGGAGATGAGACCCAGTACTTC. Translated, it gives CASSYRQRGGDETQYF.

This chain connects TRBV29-1 to TRBJ2-7, with 8 bases fitting TRBD1. CDR1 is SQVTM, CDR2 ANQGSEA, per germline. The CDR3 runs to 12 residues. The V gene end was trimmed by 6 bases and the J gene end by 6 bases; junction bases not matched to a gene: 7. In nucleotides, the CDR3 is TGCAGCGTCCTCTCAGGGGGCTTCGAGCAGTACTTC. This translates into CSVLSGGFEQYF.

The CDR3 DNA sequence: TGTGCCAGCAGTCCTCAGCCAGGTGGACACTACGAGCAGTACTTC. As protein: CASSPQPGGHYEQYF. V gene TRBV27 combines with J gene TRBJ2-7, with D possibly TRBD1 on 5 matching bases. Germline loops: CDR1 MNHEY, CDR2 SMNVEV (reference sequence). The CDR3 covers 15 residues. V was trimmed by 5 bases and J by 3 bases, leaving 17 bases between them.

This clone was seen a single time. The genes are TRBV7-2 and TRBJ1-2; D is undetermined. The CDR3 is 14 residues long. CDR1 is SGHTA, CDR2 FQGNSA, per germline. V was clipped by 5 bases and J by 0 bases, with 10 bases between them. The CDR3 loop is CASSTQITNYGYTF. The DNA of the CDR3 is TGTGCCAGCAGCACGCAGATTACTAACTATGGCTACACCTTC.

Turning to this clone: This sample also contains other DNA sequences that code for the same CDR3. The gene calls are TRBV5-6 and TRBJ2-7; 8 nucleotides agree with TRBD1. Germline CDR1 reads SGHDT; CDR2 reads YYEEEE. Trimming took 4 bases from V and 6 from J; bases not matched to a gene: 9. CDR3 length equals 14 residues. This chain's CDR3 is CASSPRTGTGEQYF. CDR3 bases: TGTGCCAGCAGCCCCAGGACAGGGACGGGCGAGCAGTACTTC.